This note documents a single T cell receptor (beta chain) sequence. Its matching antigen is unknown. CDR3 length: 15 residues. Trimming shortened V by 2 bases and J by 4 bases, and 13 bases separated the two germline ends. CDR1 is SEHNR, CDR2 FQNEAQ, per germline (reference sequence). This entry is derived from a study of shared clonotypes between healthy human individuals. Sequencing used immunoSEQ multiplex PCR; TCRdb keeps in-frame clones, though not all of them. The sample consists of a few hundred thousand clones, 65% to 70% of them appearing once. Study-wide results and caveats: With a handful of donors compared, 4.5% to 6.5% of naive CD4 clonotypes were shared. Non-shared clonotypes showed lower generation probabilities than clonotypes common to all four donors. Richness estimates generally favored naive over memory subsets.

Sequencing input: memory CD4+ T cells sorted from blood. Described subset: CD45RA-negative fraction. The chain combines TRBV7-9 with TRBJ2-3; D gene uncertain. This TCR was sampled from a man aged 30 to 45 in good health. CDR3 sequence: CASSLISGLSDTQYF. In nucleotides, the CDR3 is TGTGCCAGCAGCTTAATAAGTGGGTTGTCAGATACGCAGTATTTT.